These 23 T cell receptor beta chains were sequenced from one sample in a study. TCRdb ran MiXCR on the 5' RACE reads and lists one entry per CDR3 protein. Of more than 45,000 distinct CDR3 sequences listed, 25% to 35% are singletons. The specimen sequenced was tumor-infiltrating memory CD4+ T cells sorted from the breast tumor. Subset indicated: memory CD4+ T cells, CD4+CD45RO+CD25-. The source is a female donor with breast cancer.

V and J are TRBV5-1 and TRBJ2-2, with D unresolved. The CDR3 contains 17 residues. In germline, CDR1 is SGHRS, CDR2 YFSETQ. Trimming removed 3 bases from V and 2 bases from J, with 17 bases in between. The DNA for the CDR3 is TGCGCCAGCAGCTATCCTTTGGGCGGAACAAACACCGGGGAGCTGTTTTTT. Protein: CASSYPLGGTNTGELFF.

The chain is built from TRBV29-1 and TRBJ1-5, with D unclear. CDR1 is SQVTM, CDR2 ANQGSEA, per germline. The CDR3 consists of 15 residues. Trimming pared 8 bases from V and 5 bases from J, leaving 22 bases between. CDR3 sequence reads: CSPTSPATRDQPQHF. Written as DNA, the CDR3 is TGCAGCCCCACTAGCCCGGCTACCCGGGATCAGCCCCAGCATTTT.

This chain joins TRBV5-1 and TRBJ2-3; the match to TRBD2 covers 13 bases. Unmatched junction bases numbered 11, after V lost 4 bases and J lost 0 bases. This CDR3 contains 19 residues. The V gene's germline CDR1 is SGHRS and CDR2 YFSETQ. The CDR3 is CASSPAGTSGEVSTDTQYF. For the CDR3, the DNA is TGCGCCAGCAGCCCCGCCGGGACTAGCGGGGAAGTTAGCACAGATACGCAGTATTTT.

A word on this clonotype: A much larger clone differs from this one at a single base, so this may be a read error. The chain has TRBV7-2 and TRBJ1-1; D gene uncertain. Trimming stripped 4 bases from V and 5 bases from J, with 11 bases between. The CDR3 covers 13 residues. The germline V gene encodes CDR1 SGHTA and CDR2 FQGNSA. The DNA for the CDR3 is TGTGCCAGCAGCTCCAGGTATGGGACTGAAGCTTTCTTT. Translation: CASSSRYGTEAFF.

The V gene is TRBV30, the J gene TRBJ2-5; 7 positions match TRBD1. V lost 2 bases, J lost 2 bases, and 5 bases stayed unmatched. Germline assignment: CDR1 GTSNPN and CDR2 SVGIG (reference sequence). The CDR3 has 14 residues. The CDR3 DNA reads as TGTGCCTGGAGTCCCTGGACAGGACAAGAGACCCAGTACTTC. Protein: CAWSPWTGQETQYF.

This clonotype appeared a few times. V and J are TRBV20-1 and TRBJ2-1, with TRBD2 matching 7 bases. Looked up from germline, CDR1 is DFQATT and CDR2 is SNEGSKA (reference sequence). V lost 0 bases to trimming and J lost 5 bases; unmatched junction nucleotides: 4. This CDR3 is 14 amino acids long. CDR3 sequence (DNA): TGCAGTGCTAGAGATGGGACTAACCACAATGAGCAGTTCTTC. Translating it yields CSARDGTNHNEQFF.

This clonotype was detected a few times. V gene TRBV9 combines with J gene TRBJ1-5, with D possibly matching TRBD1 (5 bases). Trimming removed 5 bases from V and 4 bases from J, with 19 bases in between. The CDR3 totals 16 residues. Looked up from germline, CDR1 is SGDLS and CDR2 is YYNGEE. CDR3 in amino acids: CASREGGAGWNQPQHF. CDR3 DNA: TGTGCCAGCAGAGAGGGAGGGGCAGGATGGAATCAGCCCCAGCATTTT.

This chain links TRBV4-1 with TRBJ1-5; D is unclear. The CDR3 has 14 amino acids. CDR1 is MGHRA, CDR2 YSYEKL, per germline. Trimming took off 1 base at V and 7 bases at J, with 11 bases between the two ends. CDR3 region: CASSQARESQPQHF. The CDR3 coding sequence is TGCGCCAGCAGCCAAGCTCGCGAATCGCAGCCCCAGCATTTT.

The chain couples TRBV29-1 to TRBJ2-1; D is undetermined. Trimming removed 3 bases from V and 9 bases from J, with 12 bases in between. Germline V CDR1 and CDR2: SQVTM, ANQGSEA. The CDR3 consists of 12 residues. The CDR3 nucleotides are TGCAGCGTTGAGTTACAGCCCCCTGAGCAGTTCTTC. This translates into CSVELQPPEQFF.

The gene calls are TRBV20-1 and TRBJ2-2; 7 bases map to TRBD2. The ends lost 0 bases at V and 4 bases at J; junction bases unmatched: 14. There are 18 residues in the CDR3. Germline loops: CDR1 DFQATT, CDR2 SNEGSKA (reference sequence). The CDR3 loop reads CSARDGPGGRRGTGELFF. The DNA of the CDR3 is TGCAGTGCTAGAGATGGCCCCGGGGGGAGAAGGGGCACCGGGGAGCTGTTTTTT.

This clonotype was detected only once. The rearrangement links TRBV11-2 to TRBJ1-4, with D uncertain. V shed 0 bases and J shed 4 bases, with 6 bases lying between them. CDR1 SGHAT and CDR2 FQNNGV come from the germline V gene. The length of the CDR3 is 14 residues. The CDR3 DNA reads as TGTGCCAGCAGCTTAGAACCCAGTAATGAAAAACTGTTTTTT. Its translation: CASSLEPSNEKLFF.

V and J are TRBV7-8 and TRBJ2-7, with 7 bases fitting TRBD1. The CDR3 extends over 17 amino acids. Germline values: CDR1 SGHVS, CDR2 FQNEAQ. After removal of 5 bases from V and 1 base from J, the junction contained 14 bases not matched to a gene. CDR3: CASSDLTLTGWSYEQYF. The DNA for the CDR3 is TGTGCCAGCAGCGATCTAACTTTGACAGGGTGGTCCTACGAGCAGTACTTC.

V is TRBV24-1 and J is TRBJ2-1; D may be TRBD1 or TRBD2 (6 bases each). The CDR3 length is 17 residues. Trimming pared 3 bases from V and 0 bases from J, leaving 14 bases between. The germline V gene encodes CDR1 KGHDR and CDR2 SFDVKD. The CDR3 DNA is TGTGCCACCAGTGATGCCGGGGGCGATAGCTCCTACAATGAGCAGTTCTTC. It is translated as CATSDAGGDSSYNEQFF.

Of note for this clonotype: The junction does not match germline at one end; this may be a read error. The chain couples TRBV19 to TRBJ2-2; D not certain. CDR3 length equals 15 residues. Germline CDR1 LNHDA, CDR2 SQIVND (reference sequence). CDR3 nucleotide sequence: TGTGCCAGTAGTATATTTCCGGCGAACACCAGGGAGCTGTTTTTT. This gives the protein CASSIFPANTRELFF.

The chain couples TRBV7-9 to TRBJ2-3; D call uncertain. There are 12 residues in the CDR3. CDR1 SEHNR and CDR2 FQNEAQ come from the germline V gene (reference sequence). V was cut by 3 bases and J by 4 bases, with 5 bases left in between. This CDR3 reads CASSFVPDTQYF. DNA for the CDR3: TGTGCCAGCAGCTTCGTTCCAGATACGCAGTATTTT.

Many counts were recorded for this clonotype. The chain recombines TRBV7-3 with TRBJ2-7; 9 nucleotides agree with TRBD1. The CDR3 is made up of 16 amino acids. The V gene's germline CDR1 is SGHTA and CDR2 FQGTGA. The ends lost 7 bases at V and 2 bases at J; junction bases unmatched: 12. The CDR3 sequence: CASKRELQGAAYEQYF. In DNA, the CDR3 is TGTGCCAGCAAAAGGGAACTACAGGGGGCCGCCTACGAGCAGTACTTC.

CDR3 amino acids: CASIRQGSDEQYF. The DNA for the CDR3 is TGTGCCAGCATCCGGCAGGGGAGTGACGAGCAGTACTTC. The chain uses TRBV6-2 or TRBV6-3 and TRBJ2-7, with a possible D match to TRBD1 (6 bases). The CDR3 covers 13 residues. V lost 7 bases, J lost 5 bases, and 15 bases lay in between. Per the germline V gene, CDR1 is MNHEY and CDR2 is SVGEGT.

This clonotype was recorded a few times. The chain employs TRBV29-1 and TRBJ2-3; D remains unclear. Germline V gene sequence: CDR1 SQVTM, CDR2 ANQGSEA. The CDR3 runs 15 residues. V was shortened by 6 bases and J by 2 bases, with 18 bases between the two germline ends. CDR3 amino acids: CSVPAPAINTDTQYF. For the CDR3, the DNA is TGCAGCGTACCAGCCCCGGCCATTAACACAGATACGCAGTATTTT.

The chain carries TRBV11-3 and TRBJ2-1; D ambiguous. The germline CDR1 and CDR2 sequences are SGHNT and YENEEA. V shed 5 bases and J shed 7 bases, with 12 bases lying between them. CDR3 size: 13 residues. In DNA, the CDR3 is TGTGCCAGCAGCGGGGAAGTGAGGAATGAGCAGTTCTTC. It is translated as CASSGEVRNEQFF. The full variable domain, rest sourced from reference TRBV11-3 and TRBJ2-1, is EAGVVQSPRYKIIEKKQPVAFWCNPISGHNTLYWYLQNLGQGPELLIRYENEEAVDDSQLPKDRFSAERLKGVDSTLKIQPAELGDSAVYLCASSGEVRNEQFFGPGTRLTVL.

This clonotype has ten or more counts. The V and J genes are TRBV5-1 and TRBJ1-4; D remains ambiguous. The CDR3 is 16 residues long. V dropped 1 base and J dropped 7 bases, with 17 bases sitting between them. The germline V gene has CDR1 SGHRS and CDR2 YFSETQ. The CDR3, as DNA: TGCGCCAGCAGCTTGACTACGGACGCAGACCGTGAAAAACTGTTTTTT. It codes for CASSLTTDADREKLFF.

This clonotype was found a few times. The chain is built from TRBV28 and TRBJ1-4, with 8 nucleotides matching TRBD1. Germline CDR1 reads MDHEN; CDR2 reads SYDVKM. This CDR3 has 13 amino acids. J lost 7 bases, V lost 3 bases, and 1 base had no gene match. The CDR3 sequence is CASSLTGVEKLFF. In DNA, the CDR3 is TGTGCCAGCAGTTTGACAGGGGTTGAAAAACTGTTTTTT.

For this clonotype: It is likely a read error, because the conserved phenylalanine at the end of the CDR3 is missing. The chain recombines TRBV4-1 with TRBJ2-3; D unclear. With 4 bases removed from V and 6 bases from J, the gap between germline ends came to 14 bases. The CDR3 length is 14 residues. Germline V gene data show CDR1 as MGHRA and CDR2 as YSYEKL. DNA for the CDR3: TGCGCCAGCAGCCCAAAACGGCTGGGGGATACGCAGTATCTT. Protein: CASSPKRLGDTQYL.

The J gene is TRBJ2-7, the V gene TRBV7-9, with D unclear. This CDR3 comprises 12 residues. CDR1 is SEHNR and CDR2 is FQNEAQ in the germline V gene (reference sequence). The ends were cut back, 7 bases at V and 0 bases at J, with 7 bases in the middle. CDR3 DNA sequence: TGTGCCAGCATGAGGAGCTCCTACGAGCAGTACTTC. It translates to CASMRSSYEQYF.